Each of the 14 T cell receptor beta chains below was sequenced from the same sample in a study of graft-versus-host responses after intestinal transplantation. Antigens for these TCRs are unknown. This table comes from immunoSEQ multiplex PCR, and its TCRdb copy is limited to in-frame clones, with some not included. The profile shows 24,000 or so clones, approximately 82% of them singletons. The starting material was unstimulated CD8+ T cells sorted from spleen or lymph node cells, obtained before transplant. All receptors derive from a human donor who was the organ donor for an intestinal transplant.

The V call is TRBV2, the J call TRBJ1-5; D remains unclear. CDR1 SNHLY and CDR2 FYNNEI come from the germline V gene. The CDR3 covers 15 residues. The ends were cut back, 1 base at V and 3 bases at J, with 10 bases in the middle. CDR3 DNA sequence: TGTGCCAGCAGTGAAGAGGGCGTCGCCAATCAGCCCCAGCATTTT. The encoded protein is CASSEEGVANQPQHF.

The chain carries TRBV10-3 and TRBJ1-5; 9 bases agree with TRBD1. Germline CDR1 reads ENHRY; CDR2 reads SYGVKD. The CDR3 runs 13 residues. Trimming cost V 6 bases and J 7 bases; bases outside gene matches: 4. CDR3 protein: CAISRGQGQPQHF. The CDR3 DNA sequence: TGTGCCATCAGCAGGGGACAGGGCCAGCCCCAGCATTTT.

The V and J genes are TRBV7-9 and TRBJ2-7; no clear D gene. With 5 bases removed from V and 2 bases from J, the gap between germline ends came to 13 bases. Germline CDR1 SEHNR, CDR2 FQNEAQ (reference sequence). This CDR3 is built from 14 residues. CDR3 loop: CASSPPEATYEQYF. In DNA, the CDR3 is TGTGCCAGCAGCCCCCCAGAAGCGACCTACGAGCAGTACTTC.

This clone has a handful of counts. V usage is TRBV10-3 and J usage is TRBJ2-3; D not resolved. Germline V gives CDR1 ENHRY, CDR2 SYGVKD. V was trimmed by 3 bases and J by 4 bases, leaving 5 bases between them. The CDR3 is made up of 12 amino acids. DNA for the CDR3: TGTGCCATCAGTGATAGGGCAGATACGCAGTATTTT. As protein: CAISDRADTQYF.

CDR3 DNA: TGTGCCAGCAGTGACTCGAAATCCGGGACAGGCGGGTGGTACGAGCAGTACTTC. Translating it yields CASSDSKSGTGGWYEQYF. The chain has TRBV6-4 and TRBJ2-7; 8 positions match TRBD1. Per germline, CDR1 MRHNA and CDR2 SNTAGT. This CDR3 has 18 residues. With V trimmed by 0 bases and J by 4 bases, 14 bases remained unmatched.

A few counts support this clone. The CDR3 protein is CASSLRGTSYEQYF. In nucleotides, the CDR3 is TGTGCCAGCAGTTTGCGGGGGACCTCCTACGAGCAGTACTTC. The chain has TRBV27 and TRBJ2-7; 7 bases match TRBD2. CDR1 MNHEY and CDR2 SMNVEV come from the germline V gene (reference sequence). The CDR3 is 14 amino acids. With V trimmed by 3 bases and J by 0 bases, 2 bases remained unmatched.

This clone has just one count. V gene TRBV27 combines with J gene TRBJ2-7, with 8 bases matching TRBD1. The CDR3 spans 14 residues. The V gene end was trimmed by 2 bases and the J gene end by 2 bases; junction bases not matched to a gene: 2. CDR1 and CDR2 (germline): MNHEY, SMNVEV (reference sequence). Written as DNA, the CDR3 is TGTGCCAGCAGTTTAACACAGGGGGCCTACGAGCAGTACTTC. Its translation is CASSLTQGAYEQYF.

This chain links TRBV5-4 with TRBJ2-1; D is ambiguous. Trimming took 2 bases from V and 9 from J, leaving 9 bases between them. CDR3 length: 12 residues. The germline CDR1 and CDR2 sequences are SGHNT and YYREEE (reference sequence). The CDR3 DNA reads TGTGCCAGCAGCTTTTCGAAGGGTGAGCAGTTCTTC. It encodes CASSFSKGEQFF. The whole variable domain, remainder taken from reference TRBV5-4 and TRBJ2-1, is ETGVTQSPTHLIKTRGQQVTLRCSSQSGHNTVSWYQQALGQGPQFIFQYYREEENGRGNFPPRFSGLQFPNYSSELNVNALELDDSALYLCASSFSKGEQFFGPGTRLTVL.

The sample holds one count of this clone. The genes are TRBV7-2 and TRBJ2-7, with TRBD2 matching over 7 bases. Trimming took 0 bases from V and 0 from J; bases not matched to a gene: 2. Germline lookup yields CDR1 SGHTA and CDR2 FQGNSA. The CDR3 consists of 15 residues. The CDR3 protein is CASSLAGGSSYEQYF. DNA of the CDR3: TGTGCCAGCAGCTTAGCGGGCGGGAGCTCCTACGAGCAGTACTTC.

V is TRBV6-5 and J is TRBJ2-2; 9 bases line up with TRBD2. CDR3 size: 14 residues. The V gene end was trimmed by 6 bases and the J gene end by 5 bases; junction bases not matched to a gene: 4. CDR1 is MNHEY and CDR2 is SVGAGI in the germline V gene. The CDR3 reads CASSIAGVTGELFF. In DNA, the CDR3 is TGTGCCAGCAGCATAGCGGGAGTAACCGGGGAGCTGTTTTTT.

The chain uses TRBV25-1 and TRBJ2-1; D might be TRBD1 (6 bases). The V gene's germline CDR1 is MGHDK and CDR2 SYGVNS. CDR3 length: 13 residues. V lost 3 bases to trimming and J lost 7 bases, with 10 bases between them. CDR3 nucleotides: TGTGCCAGCAGTGACAGGGGAAAAAATGAGCAGTTCTTC. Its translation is CASSDRGKNEQFF.

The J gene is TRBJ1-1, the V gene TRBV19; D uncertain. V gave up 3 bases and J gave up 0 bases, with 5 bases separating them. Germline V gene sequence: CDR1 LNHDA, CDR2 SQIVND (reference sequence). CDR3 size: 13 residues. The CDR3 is CASSIGVNTEAFF. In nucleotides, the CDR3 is TGTGCCAGTAGTATCGGGGTGAACACTGAAGCTTTCTTT.

The CDR3 spells CASRTGRDEAFF. In DNA form, the CDR3 reads TGTGCCAGCAGAACGGGTAGGGATGAAGCTTTCTTT. The rearrangement links TRBV6-5 to TRBJ1-1; D remains unclear. Germline loops: CDR1 MNHEY, CDR2 SVGAGI. Trimming pared 6 bases from V and 7 bases from J, leaving 12 bases between. This CDR3 region has 12 residues.

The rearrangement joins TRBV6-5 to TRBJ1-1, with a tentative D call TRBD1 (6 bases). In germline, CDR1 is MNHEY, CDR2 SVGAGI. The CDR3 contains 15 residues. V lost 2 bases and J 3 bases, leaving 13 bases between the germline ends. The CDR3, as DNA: TGTGCCAGCAGTTACGGGTCAGGGGCCTACACTGAAGCTTTCTTT. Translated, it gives CASSYGSGAYTEAFF.